These T cell receptor beta chains were read from a single sample in a study of blood T cell repertoires in COVID-19. Profiled with immunoSEQ multiplex PCR; TCRdb holds only in-frame clones, not every one. Of around 160,000 clones in the sample, 75% to 80% were seen once. The specimen sequenced was peripheral blood. These receptors originate from a woman older than 75 with acute or convalescent COVID-19. The CDR3 runs from the conserved cysteine through the conserved F or W. The D gene is left open where the match is weak. Clone size is given for some rows only: seen once, a few or many times, or a class if the clone is expanded.

d_gene	j_gene	abundance	v_gene	CDR3aa	CDR3nt
TRBD2	TRBJ2-5	few	TRBV5-1	CASSWTSGETQYF	TGCGCCAGCAGCTGGACTAGCGGCGAGACCCAGTACTTC
-	TRBJ2-3	-	TRBV29-1	CSALQGSSTDTQYF	TGCAGCGCCCTACAGGGATCGAGCACAGATACGCAGTATTTT
TRBD1	TRBJ2-1	-	TRBV24-1	CATSDLGRTGAEQFF	TGTGCCACCAGTGATTTGGGCCGGACAGGGGCCGAGCAGTTCTTC
-	TRBJ2-7	-	TRBV7-9	CASSLGRGRSEQYF	TGTGCCAGCAGCTTAGGTAGGGGAAGAAGCGAGCAGTACTTC
TRBD1	TRBJ2-5	-	TRBV7-6	CASSSTQGAGETQYF	TGTGCCAGCAGCTCAACGCAGGGGGCTGGGGAGACCCAGTACTTC
-	TRBJ2-3	-	TRBV13	CASSLAVTDTQYF	TGTGCCAGCAGCTTAGCGGTCACAGATACGCAGTATTTT
TRBD2	TRBJ2-5	-	TRBV6-6	CASTLAGEETQYF	TGTGCCAGCACTTTAGCGGGAGAAGAGACCCAGTACTTC
-	TRBJ2-7	-	TRBV11-3	CASSLERGGGSYEQYF	TGTGCCAGCAGCTTAGAACGGGGAGGTGGCTCCTACGAGCAGTACTTC
-	TRBJ2-1	few	TRBV7-9	CASSLVGRVVNEQFF	TGTGCCAGCAGCTTAGTCGGCAGGGTAGTCAATGAGCAGTTCTTC
-	TRBJ1-1	-	TRBV6-5	CASTPHTGRNTEAFF	TGTGCCAGCACCCCTCACACAGGGAGGAACACTGAAGCTTTCTTT
TRBD2	TRBJ2-5	-	TRBV30	CAWRSSGWGETQYF	TGTGCCTGGAGAAGTAGCGGGTGGGGAGAGACCCAGTACTTC
TRBD2	TRBJ2-7	-	TRBV7-2	CASSLGSSGYEQYF	TGTGCCAGCAGCTTAGGTTCTAGCGGCTACGAGCAGTACTTC
TRBD2	TRBJ2-3	-	TRBV7-9	CASSAGLAGSTDTQYF	TGTGCCAGCAGCGCGGGACTAGCGGGTAGCACAGATACGCAGTATTTT
TRBD1	TRBJ1-1	-	TRBV19	CASSIGGRGPWTEAFF	TGTGCCAGTAGTATAGGCGGCAGGGGGCCATGGACTGAAGCTTTCTTT
TRBD2	TRBJ2-1	-	TRBV18	CASSGSGLAGSGSYNEQFF	TGTGCCAGCTCCGGTTCGGGACTAGCGGGAAGTGGCTCCTACAATGAGCAGTTCTTC
-	TRBJ2-7	once	TRBV2	CASSEVQVVSYEQYF	TGTGCCAGCAGTGAGGTACAGGTAGTATCCTACGAGCAGTACTTC
TRBD1	TRBJ2-2	-	TRBV14	CASSQVRTGGTGELFF	TGTGCCAGCAGCCAAGTTCGGACAGGAGGTACCGGGGAGCTGTTTTTT
TRBD1	TRBJ2-7	-	TRBV27	CASSSRTGTYEQYF	TGTGCCAGCAGTTCAAGGACAGGAACTTACGAGCAGTACTTC
-	TRBJ1-6	few	TRBV10-1	CASSEWLKDPHNSPLSGGPLHF	TGCGCCAGCAGTGAGTGGCTAAAAGATCCCCATAATTCACCCCTTAGCGGGGGACCCCTCCACTTT
-	TRBJ2-3	-	TRBV5-1	CASSQQGEFADTQYF	TGCGCCAGCAGTCAGCAGGGTGAATTTGCAGATACGCAGTATTTT
-	TRBJ2-5	-	TRBV19	CASSNAGTLKETQYF	TGTGCCAGTAGTAATGCGGGTACGCTCAAAGAGACCCAGTACTTC
-	TRBJ1-5	-	TRBV19	CASRTATGQNQPQHF	TGTGCCAGTAGGACAGCGACAGGCCAAAATCAGCCCCAGCATTTT
-	TRBJ2-1	-	TRBV5-1	CASSPITPGRRYNEQFF	TGCGCCAGCAGCCCTATTACTCCGGGTCGAAGGTACAATGAGCAGTTCTTC
TRBD1	TRBJ2-1	-	TRBV5-1	CASSSGNRGSYNEQFF	TGCGCCAGCAGCTCGGGGAACAGGGGCTCCTACAATGAGCAGTTCTTC
TRBD1	TRBJ1-5	-	TRBV27	CASSLRRDRYSNQPQHF	TGTGCCAGCAGTTTGCGCCGGGACAGGTATAGCAATCAGCCCCAGCATTTT
-	TRBJ1-1	-	TRBV30	CAWSSQTNTEAFF	TGTGCCTGGAGTTCACAGACCAACACTGAAGCTTTCTTT
TRBD2	TRBJ2-1	once	TRBV6-1	CASSEGGTSYNEQFF	TGTGCCAGCAGTGAAGGAGGGACTAGTTACAATGAGCAGTTCTTC
-	TRBJ1-6	-	TRBV18	CASSNRNSPLHF	TGTGCCAGCTCAAACAGGAATTCACCCCTCCACTTT
-	TRBJ1-5	-	TRBV7-9	CASSLQGHQPQHF	TGTGCCAGCAGCTTACAGGGCCATCAGCCCCAGCATTTT
-	TRBJ2-7	-	TRBV12-2	CASRLAGAEQYF	TGTGCAAGTCGCTTAGCGGGCGCGGAGCAGTACTTC
-	TRBJ2-3	-	TRBV7-5	CARSLVTSGRACVDTQYF	TGTGCCAGAAGCTTAGTGACTAGCGGGAGGGCCTGTGTAGATACGCAGTATTTT
TRBD2	TRBJ2-7	-	TRBV27	CASSPIGVGSGMYEQYF	TGTGCCAGCAGTCCCATTGGTGTGGGTAGCGGGATGTACGAGCAGTACTTC
TRBD2	TRBJ2-5	-	TRBV5-1	CASSLGGAGQETQYF	TGCGCCAGCAGCTTAGGCGGAGCGGGGCAAGAGACCCAGTACTTC
-	TRBJ1-2	-	TRBV10-1	CASSESKEPLGGYGYTF	TGCGCCAGCAGTGAGTCGAAGGAGCCCCTCGGAGGCTATGGCTACACCTTC
-	TRBJ1-2	-	TRBV19	CASSGQEGVFYGYTF	TGTGCCAGTAGTGGGCAGGAAGGGGTCTTCTATGGCTACACCTTC
-	TRBJ1-6	-	TRBV10-2	CASSDGGEGNSPLHF	TGCGCCAGCAGTGACGGTGGGGAGGGGAACTCACCCCTCCACTTT
-	TRBJ2-1	-	TRBV12-2	CASRPPGSPIPREQFF	TGTGCAAGTCGCCCTCCGGGGAGTCCCATCCCCCGTGAGCAGTTCTTC
TRBD1	TRBJ1-4	-	TRBV28	CASKRDRAGEKLFF	TGTGCCAGCAAAAGGGACAGGGCCGGGGAAAAACTGTTTTTT
-	TRBJ2-7	-	TRBV2	CASSEEGLSYEQYF	TGTGCCAGCAGCGAGGAGGGCCTCTCCTACGAGCAGTACTTC
TRBD1	TRBJ1-2	-	TRBV28	CASRTGMDGYTF	TGTGCCAGCAGGACAGGGATGGATGGCTACACCTTC
TRBD2	TRBJ2-7	-	TRBV6-5	CASSYNREATYEQYF	TGTGCCAGCAGTTACAACCGGGAGGCAACCTACGAGCAGTACTTC
-	TRBJ2-4	few	TRBV19	CASNKSPTNIQYF	TGTGCCAGTAACAAGTCCCCAACAAACATTCAGTACTTC